Listed below are T cell receptor beta chains from one sample, sequenced in a study of shared clonotypes between healthy human individuals. Clones were sequenced by immunoSEQ multiplex PCR, and TCRdb holds only the in-frame ones, with some missing. The sample contains some 2.1 million clones, 80% to 95% of which appear only once. The specimen was naive CD8+ T cells from PBMCs. The receptors were sampled from a man between 18 and 29 years old in good health. Some clones in this sample may be carry-over from other donors' samples. Both conserved end residues are part of each CDR3. D genes are given only for firm matches. Clone size is shown for a subset of rows, as once, few, many or a class of expanded clone.

clone size,D gene,V gene,J gene,CDR3 protein,CDR3 DNA
.,TRBD2,TRBV9,TRBJ2-2,CASSVDGGRAHGELFF,TGTGCCAGCAGCGTAGATGGCGGGAGGGCCCACGGGGAGCTGTTTTTT
.,TRBD2,TRBV5-6,TRBJ2-1,CASSLSGSEDEQFF,TGTGCCAGCAGTTTGAGCGGGAGCGAAGATGAGCAGTTCTTC
.,.,TRBV29-1,TRBJ1-5,CSVEDLAPQDSNQPQHF,TGCAGCGTTGAAGATCTGGCACCCCAGGATAGCAATCAGCCCCAGCATTTT
.,.,TRBV4-2,TRBJ1-1,CASSHTNYGTGNTEAFF,TGTGCCAGCAGTCACACTAACTACGGGACGGGGAACACTGAAGCTTTCTTT
.,.,TRBV6-1,TRBJ2-1,CASSERLTGRVYNEQFF,TGTGCCAGCAGTGAGCGATTGACGGGGAGAGTGTACAATGAGCAGTTCTTC
.,.,TRBV7-8,TRBJ2-5,CASSLGAGKETQYF,TGTGCCAGCAGCTTAGGGGCAGGGAAAGAGACCCAGTACTTC
.,TRBD1,TRBV28,TRBJ2-3,CASRARTGIFLGTDTQYF,TGTGCCAGCAGAGCGCGGACAGGGATCTTTCTTGGCACAGATACGCAGTATTTT
.,.,TRBV25-1,TRBJ1-6,CASSLRSLDSPLHF,TGTGCCAGCAGTCTCAGAAGTTTGGATTCACCCCTCCACTTT
.,.,TRBV15,TRBJ1-1,CATSRDLTEAFF,TGTGCCACCAGCAGAGACCTCACTGAAGCTTTCTTT
.,TRBD2,TRBV28,TRBJ2-7,CASSLRGTSGRADEQYF,TGTGCCAGCAGTTTAAGAGGGACTAGCGGGAGGGCCGACGAGCAGTACTTC
once,.,TRBV27,TRBJ2-7,CASSFSLGQVNNEQYF,TGTGCCAGCAGTTTTTCCTTAGGGCAGGTGAATAACGAGCAGTACTTC
.,.,TRBV4-2,TRBJ2-7,CASSQEASGRNEQYF,TGTGCCAGCAGCCAAGAGGCAAGCGGGCGAAACGAGCAGTACTTC
.,.,TRBV5-6,TRBJ2-1,CASSSIHLDEQFF,TGTGCCAGCAGCTCTATACACTTGGATGAGCAGTTCTTC
.,TRBD2,TRBV18,TRBJ2-3,CASSPVRLAGGPATQYF,TGTGCCAGCTCACCTGTACGACTAGCGGGAGGGCCAGCTACGCAGTATTTT
.,.,TRBV19,TRBJ1-2,CASSMGRGPNYGYTF,TGTGCCAGTAGTATGGGCAGGGGACCTAACTATGGCTACACCTTC
.,.,TRBV2,TRBJ2-1,CASSAPGVPAKYNEQFF,TGTGCCAGCAGTGCCCCTGGGGTGCCTGCCAAGTACAATGAGCAGTTCTTC
once,.,TRBV27,TRBJ2-3,CASSSPVQEKYF,TGTGCCAGCAGTTCCCCTGTTCAGGAAAAGTATTTT
.,.,TRBV5-6,TRBJ2-2,CASSFMGGGYTGELFF,TGTGCCAGCAGCTTTATGGGTGGAGGATACACCGGGGAGCTGTTTTTT
.,TRBD1,TRBV28,TRBJ1-1,CASSARTGWNTEAFF,TGTGCCAGCAGTGCTAGGACAGGGTGGAACACTGAAGCTTTCTTT
.,TRBD1,TRBV4-1,TRBJ1-2,CASSQDQGSGGGYGYTF,TGCGCCAGCAGCCAAGATCAAGGTTCAGGGGGGGGCTATGGCTACACCTTC
.,TRBD2,TRBV10-3,TRBJ2-2,CAISESQTSGLPGELFF,TGTGCCATCAGTGAGTCTCAAACTAGCGGGCTTCCGGGGGAGCTGTTTTTT
once,.,TRBV27,TRBJ2-1,CASSFSGAYNEQFF,TGTGCCAGCAGTTTTTCGGGCGCGTACAATGAGCAGTTCTTC
.,.,TRBV7-9,TRBJ2-1,CASSSGLPLGQFF,TGTGCCAGCAGCTCGGGACTCCCATTAGGGCAGTTCTTC
.,.,TRBV28,TRBJ2-7,CASSLRGYEQYF,TGTGCCAGCAGCCTCCGGGGATACGAGCAGTACTTC
.,.,TRBV19,TRBJ2-3,CASSPTGTDTQYF,TGTGCCAGTAGCCCGACAGGCACAGATACGCAGTATTTT
few,.,TRBV15,TRBJ1-5,CATSRRDARQPQHF,TGTGCCACCAGCAGGCGGGACGCACGTCAGCCCCAGCATTTT
.,.,TRBV7-7,TRBJ2-7,CASSYQVGYEQYF,TGTGCCAGCAGCTATCAGGTGGGCTACGAGCAGTACTTC
.,TRBD1,TRBV6-5,TRBJ1-2,CASSPWDRGLVGYTF,TGTGCCAGCAGTCCATGGGACAGGGGTTTAGTTGGCTACACCTTC
.,.,TRBV25-1,TRBJ2-2,CASSVGGDAGELFF,TGTGCCAGCAGTGTGGGGGGCGACGCCGGGGAGCTGTTTTTT
few,.,TRBV14,TRBJ1-1,CASSQDTRAQAFF,TGTGCCAGCAGCCAAGATACCCGAGCCCAAGCTTTCTTT
.,.,TRBV15,TRBJ2-7,CATATRPAAYEQYF,TGTGCCACCGCTACCCGACCAGCCGCCTACGAGCAGTACTTC
.,TRBD2,TRBV6-1,TRBJ2-3,CASSEVPAGTDTQYF,TGTGCCAGCAGTGAAGTTCCAGCGGGAACAGATACGCAGTATTTT
.,.,TRBV14,TRBJ2-1,CASSPWQSSYNEQFF,TGTGCCAGCAGCCCCTGGCAAAGCTCCTACAATGAGCAGTTCTTC
.,.,TRBV25-1,TRBJ1-2,CASTTSSREGDYGYTF,TGTGCCAGCACCACCTCCTCGAGGGAAGGGGACTATGGCTACACCTTC
.,.,TRBV10-1,TRBJ1-1,CASSLDSVTEAFF,TGCGCCAGCAGTCTCGACAGCGTAACTGAAGCTTTCTTT
.,.,TRBV27,TRBJ2-7,CASSPTASGAEQYF,TGTGCCAGCAGTCCCACAGCGTCCGGGGCCGAGCAGTACTTC
.,TRBD1,TRBV6-5,TRBJ1-2,CASSYGDREYGYTF,TGTGCCAGCAGTTACGGGGACAGAGAATATGGCTACACCTTC
.,.,TRBV27,TRBJ1-5,CASRTQGSNQPQHF,TGTGCCAGCAGAACACAGGGTTCCAATCAGCCCCAGCATTTT
.,.,TRBV25-1,TRBJ1-1,CASTLGTEAFF,TGTGCCAGCACCCTGGGGACTGAAGCTTTCTTT
once,.,TRBV7-3,TRBJ2-7,CASSSDGSSYEQYF,TGTGCCAGCAGCTCGGACGGAAGCTCCTACGAGCAGTACTTC
.,.,TRBV28,TRBJ2-7,CASSLLGESYEQYF,TGTGCCAGCAGTTTGTTAGGGGAGTCGTACGAGCAGTACTTC
.,.,TRBV5-1,TRBJ2-3,CASSAGRHQIPDTQYF,TGCGCCAGCAGCGCGGGGCGACACCAGATCCCCGATACGCAGTATTTT
.,.,TRBV5-1,TRBJ2-7,CASSLRVEEQYF,TGCGCCAGCAGCTTGAGGGTAGAGGAGCAGTACTTC
.,.,TRBV11-2,TRBJ1-3,CASSLDKGSGNTIYF,TGTGCCAGCAGCTTAGATAAAGGTTCTGGAAACACCATATATTTT
.,TRBD1,TRBV19,TRBJ1-1,CASTLQGGTEAFF,TGTGCCAGTACCCTCCAGGGGGGCACTGAAGCTTTCTTT
once,TRBD2,TRBV7-2,TRBJ2-1,CASSLLGSGSHEQFF,TGTGCCAGCAGCTTATTGGGTAGCGGGAGCCATGAGCAGTTCTTC
.,TRBD2,TRBV9,TRBJ2-1,CASSHRTSGRFYNEQFF,TGTGCCAGCAGCCATAGGACTAGCGGGAGGTTCTACAATGAGCAGTTCTTC
.,TRBD2,TRBV27,TRBJ2-7,CASSLYGGSSYEQYF,TGTGCCAGCAGTTTATACGGCGGGAGCTCCTACGAGCAGTACTTC
.,.,TRBV6-1,TRBJ2-7,CASSERAFYEQYF,TGTGCCAGCAGTGAAAGGGCATTCTACGAGCAGTACTTC
.,.,TRBV7-9,TRBJ2-7,CASRSVQADEQYF,TGTGCCAGCAGGTCGGTACAGGCCGACGAGCAGTACTTC